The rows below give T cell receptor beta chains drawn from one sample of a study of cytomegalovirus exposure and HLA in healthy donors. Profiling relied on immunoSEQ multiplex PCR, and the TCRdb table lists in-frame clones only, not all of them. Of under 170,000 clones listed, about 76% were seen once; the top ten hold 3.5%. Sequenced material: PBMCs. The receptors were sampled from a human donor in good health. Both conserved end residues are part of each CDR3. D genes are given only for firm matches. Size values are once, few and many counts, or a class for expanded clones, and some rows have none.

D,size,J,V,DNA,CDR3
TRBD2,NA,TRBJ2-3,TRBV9,TGTGCCAGCAGCGTAGTAGCGGGACGCACAGATACGCAGTATTTT,CASSVVAGRTDTQYF
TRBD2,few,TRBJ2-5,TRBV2,TGTGCCAGCAGTGAATACCGGGGGGGCGTGGAGACCCAGTACTTC,CASSEYRGGVETQYF
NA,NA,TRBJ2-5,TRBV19,TGTGCCAGTAGCAACGTCGGGGTCCAAGAGACCCAGTACTTC,CASSNVGVQETQYF
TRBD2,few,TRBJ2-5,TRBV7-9,TGTGCCAGCAGCCCTCAATCCGCGGGGGAGCAAGAGACCCAGTACTTC,CASSPQSAGEQETQYF
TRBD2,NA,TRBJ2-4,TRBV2,TGTGCCAGCACAGCGGGGGGGGTAGCCAAAAACATTCAGTACTTC,CASTAGGVAKNIQYF
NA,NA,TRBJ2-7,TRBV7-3,TGTGCCAGCAGCTTAAAGGCAGGGGTCCACGAGCAGTACTTC,CASSLKAGVHEQYF
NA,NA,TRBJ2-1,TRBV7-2,TGTGCCAGCAGCCCGCGAGGTTTCAGTGAGCAGTTCTTC,CASSPRGFSEQFF
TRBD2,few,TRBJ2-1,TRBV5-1,TGCGCCAGCAGCCGTGGGGGGGATTCGCGTTTCAATGAGCAGTTCTTC,CASSRGGDSRFNEQFF
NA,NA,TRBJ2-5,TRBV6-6,TGTGCCAGCAGTCTGAACCTACCCCAAGAGACCCAGTACTTC,CASSLNLPQETQYF
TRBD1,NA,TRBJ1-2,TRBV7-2,TGTGCCAGTAACCGGGACAGGGTCAACTATGGCTACACCTTC,CASNRDRVNYGYTF
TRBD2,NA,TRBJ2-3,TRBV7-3,TGTGCCAGCAGCTTAATGGGACTAGCCGGCACAGATACGCAGTATTTT,CASSLMGLAGTDTQYF
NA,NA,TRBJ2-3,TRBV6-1,TGTGCCAGCAGACCTACAGGGAAGGCAGATACGCAGTATTTT,CASRPTGKADTQYF
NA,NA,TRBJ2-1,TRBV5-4,TGTGCCAGCAGCTTGGCAGGGAGGAATGAGCAGTTCTTC,CASSLAGRNEQFF
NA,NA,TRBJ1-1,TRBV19,TGTGCCAGCACACCTAGGGGGAAGACTGAAGCTTTCTTT,CASTPRGKTEAFF
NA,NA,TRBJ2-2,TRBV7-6,TGTGCCAGCAGCTTAGCCGCGCAGGGAACCGGGGAGCTGTTTTTT,CASSLAAQGTGELFF
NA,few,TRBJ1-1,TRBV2,TGTGCCAGCCAGGTCATGAACACTGAAGCTTTCTTT,CASQVMNTEAFF
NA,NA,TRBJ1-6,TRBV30,TGTGCCTGGAGTACAGGGATAGATTCACCCCTCCACTTT,CAWSTGIDSPLHF
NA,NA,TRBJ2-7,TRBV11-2,TGTGCCAGCAGCCTAGGGGCCGGGACAATCGAGCAGTACTTC,CASSLGAGTIEQYF
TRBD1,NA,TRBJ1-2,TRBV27,TGTGCCAGCAGTCGGTACACCTTGGGACAGGGAGTCTATGGCTACACCTTC,CASSRYTLGQGVYGYTF
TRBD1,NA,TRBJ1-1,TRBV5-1,TGCGCCAGCAGCTTGGATACAGGGGACACTGAAGCTTTCTTT,CASSLDTGDTEAFF
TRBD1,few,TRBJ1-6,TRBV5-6,TGTGCCAGCAGCACTGGGACAGTCTATAATTCACCCCTCCACTTT,CASSTGTVYNSPLHF
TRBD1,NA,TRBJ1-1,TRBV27,TGTGCCACTCAGGAGGGGGCATGGGGCACTGAAGCTTTCTTT,CATQEGAWGTEAFF
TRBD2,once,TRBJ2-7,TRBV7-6,TGTGCCAGCAGCTTAGTGGGGACTAGAAACGAGCAGTACTTC,CASSLVGTRNEQYF
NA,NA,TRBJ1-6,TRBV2,TGTGCCAGCAGGCTCCAGGGCCAGCCCAATAATTCACCCCTCCACTTT,CASRLQGQPNNSPLHF